The clone carrying this TCR beta chain was found a few times. Its antigen is not identified. The CDR3 is 14 amino acids. The V and J ends lost 2 bases and 6 bases, in that order; junction bases with no gene match: 6. Per the germline V gene, CDR1 is MDHEN and CDR2 is SYDVKM. This entry is derived from a study of cytomegalovirus exposure and HLA in healthy donors. Findings and limits, study-wide: A later look showed TCR association rates differing by HLA locus, highest for DRB1 and lowest for HLA-C. Researchers left out some V segments, among them TRBV6-2 and TRBV6-3, as indistinguishable. Sequences of the TCR beta chain were said to predict the HLA-A and HLA-B alleles of most subjects accurately.

Primers for the PCR totalled 60 Vbeta and 13 Jbeta. This table comes from immunoSEQ multiplex PCR, and its TCRdb copy is limited to in-frame clones, with some not included. Found here are roughly 150,000 clones, roughly 70% of them singletons; the top ten hold 2.5% to 3%. Nominally healthy donors were sampled, though unrecorded immune exposures were likely. Sequencing used PBMCs. The chain links TRBV28 to TRBJ1-2, with 7 bases lining up with TRBD1. This TCR derives from a woman in her forties or fifties in good health and CMV-seropositive. CDR3 region: CASSLGGQWDGYTF. In nucleotides, the CDR3 is TGTGCCAGCAGTTTAGGGGGACAGTGGGATGGCTACACCTTC.